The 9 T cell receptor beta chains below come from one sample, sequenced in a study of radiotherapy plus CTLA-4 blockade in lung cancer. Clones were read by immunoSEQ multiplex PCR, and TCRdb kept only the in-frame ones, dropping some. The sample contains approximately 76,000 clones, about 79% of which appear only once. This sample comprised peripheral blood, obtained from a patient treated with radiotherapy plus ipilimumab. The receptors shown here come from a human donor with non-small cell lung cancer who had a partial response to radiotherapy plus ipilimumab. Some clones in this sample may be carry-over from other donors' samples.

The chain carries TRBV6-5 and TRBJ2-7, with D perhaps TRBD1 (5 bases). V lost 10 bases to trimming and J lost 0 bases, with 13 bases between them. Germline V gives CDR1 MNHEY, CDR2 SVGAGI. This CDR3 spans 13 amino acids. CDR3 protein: CATRTDNSYEQYF. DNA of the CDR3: TGTGCCACCAGAACGGACAACTCCTACGAGCAGTACTTC.

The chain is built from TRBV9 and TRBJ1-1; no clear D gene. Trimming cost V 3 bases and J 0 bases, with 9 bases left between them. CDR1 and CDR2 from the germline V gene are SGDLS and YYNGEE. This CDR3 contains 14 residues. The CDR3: CASSATPLNTEAFF. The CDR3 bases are TGTGCCAGCAGCGCGACACCCCTGAACACTGAAGCTTTCTTT.

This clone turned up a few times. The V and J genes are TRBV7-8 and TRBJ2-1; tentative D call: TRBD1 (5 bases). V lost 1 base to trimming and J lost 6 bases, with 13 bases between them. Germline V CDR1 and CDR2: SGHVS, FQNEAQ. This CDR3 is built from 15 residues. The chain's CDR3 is CASSLVVWQGNEQFF. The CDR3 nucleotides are TGTGCCAGCAGCTTAGTGGTTTGGCAGGGCAATGAGCAGTTCTTC.

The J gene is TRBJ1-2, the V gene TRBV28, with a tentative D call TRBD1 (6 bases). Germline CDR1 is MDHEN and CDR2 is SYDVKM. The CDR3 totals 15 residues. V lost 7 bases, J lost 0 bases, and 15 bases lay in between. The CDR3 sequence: CASKPPGHSNYGYTF. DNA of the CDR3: TGTGCCAGCAAACCACCGGGACACTCTAACTATGGCTACACCTTC.

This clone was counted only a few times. DNA for the CDR3: TGTGCCAGCCGGCCCCCAGGGCAGCCCCAGCATTTT. This translates into CASRPPGQPQHF. The chain has TRBV27 and TRBJ1-5, with D tentatively TRBD1 (5 bases). The CDR3 is made up of 12 amino acids. V shed 8 bases and J shed 7 bases, with 12 bases lying between them. CDR1 is MNHEY and CDR2 is SMNVEV in the germline V gene (reference sequence).

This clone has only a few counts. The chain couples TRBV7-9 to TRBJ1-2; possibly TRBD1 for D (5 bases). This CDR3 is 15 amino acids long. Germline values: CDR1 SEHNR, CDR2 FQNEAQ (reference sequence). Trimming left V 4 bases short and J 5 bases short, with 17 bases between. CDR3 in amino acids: CASSSAGLDRYGYTF. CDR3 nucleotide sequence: TGTGCCAGCAGCTCCGCGGGGCTGGATCGTTATGGCTACACCTTC. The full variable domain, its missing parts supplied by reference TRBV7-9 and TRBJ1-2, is DTGVSQNPRHKITKRGQNVTFRCDPISEHNRLYWYRQTLGQGPEFLTYFQNEAQLEKSRLLSDRFSAERPKGSFSTLEIQRTEQGDSAMYLCASSSAGLDRYGYTFGSGTRLTVV.

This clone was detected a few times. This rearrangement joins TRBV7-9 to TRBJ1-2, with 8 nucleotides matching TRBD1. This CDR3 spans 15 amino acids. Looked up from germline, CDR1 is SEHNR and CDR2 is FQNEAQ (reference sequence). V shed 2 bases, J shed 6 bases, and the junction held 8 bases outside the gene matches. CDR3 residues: CASSLPATGDHGYTF. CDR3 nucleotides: TGTGCCAGCAGCTTACCCGCGACAGGGGACCATGGCTACACCTTC.

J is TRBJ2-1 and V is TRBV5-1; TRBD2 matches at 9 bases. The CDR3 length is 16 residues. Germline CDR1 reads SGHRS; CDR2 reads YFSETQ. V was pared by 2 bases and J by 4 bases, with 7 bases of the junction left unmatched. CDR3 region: CASSLYAGGLYNEQFF. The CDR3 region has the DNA TGCGCCAGCAGCTTATACGCGGGGGGGCTATACAATGAGCAGTTCTTC. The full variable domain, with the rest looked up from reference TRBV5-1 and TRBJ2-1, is KAGVTQTPRYLIKTRGQQVTLSCSPISGHRSVSWYQQTPGQGLQFLFEYFSETQRNKGNFPGRFSGRQFSNSRSEMNVSTLELGDSALYLCASSLYAGGLYNEQFFGPGTRLTVL.

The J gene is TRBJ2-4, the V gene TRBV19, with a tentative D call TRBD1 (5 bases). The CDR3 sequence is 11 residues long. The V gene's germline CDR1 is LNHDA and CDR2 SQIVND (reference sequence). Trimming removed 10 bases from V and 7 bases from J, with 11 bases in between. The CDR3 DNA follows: TGTGCCACCGGATGGGGCAACATTCAGTACTTC. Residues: CATGWGNIQYF.